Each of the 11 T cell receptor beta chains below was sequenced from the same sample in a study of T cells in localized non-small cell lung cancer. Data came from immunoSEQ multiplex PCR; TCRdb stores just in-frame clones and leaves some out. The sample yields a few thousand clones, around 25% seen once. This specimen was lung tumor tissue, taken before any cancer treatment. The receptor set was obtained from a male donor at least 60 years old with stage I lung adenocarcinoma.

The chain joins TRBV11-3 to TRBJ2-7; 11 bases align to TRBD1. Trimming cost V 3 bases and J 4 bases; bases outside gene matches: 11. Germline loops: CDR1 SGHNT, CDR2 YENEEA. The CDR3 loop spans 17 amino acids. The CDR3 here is CASSFSLGTGGEYEQYF. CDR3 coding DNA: TGTGCCAGCAGCTTTAGTCTAGGGACAGGGGGAGAATACGAGCAGTACTTC.

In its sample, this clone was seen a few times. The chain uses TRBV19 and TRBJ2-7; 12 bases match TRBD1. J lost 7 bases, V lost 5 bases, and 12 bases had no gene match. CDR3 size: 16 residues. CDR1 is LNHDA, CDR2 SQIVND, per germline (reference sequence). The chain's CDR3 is CASSSPPGQGAWEQYF. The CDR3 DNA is TGTGCCAGTAGTTCCCCCCCGGGACAGGGGGCTTGGGAGCAGTACTTC. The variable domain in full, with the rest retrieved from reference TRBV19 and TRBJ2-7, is DGGITQSPKYLFRKEGQNVTLSCEQNLNHDAMYWYRQDPGQGLRLIYYSQIVNDFQKGDIAEGYSVSREKKESFPLTVTSAQKNPTAFYLCASSSPPGQGAWEQYFGPGTRLTVT.

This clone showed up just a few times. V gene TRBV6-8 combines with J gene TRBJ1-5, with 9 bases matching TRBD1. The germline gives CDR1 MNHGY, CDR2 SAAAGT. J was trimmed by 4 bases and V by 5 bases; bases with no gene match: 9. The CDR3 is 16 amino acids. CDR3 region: CASSDPGQGLNQPQHF. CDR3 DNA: TGTGCCAGCAGTGACCCGGGACAGGGACTTAATCAGCCCCAGCATTTT.

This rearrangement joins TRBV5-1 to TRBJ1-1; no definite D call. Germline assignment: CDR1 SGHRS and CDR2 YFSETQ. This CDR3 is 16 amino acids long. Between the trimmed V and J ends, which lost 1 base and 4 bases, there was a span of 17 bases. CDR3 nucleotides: TGCGCCAGCAGCTTGAGGACGACCACAGCGGGCACTGAAGCTTTCTTT. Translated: CASSLRTTTAGTEAFF.

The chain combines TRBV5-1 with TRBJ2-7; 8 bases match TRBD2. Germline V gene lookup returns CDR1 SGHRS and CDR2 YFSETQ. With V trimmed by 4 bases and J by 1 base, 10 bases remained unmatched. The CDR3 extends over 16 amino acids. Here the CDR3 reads CASSPATSGQSYEQYF. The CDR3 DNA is TGCGCCAGCAGCCCCGCCACTAGCGGCCAGTCCTACGAGCAGTACTTC.

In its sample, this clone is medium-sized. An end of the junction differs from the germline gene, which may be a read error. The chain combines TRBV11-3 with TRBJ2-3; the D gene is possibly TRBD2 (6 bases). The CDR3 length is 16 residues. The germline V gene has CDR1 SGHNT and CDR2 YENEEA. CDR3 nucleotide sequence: TGTGCTAGCAGCCCCGGTGGGGCAGGAGGGCTGGATACGCAGTATTTT. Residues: CASSPGGAGGLDTQYF.

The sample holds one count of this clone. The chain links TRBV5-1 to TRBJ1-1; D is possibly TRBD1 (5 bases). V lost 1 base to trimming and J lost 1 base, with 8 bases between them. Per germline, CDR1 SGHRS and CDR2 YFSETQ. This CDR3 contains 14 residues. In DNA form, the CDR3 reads TGCGCCAGCAGCTTGAGGCAGGGGAACACTGAAGCTTTCTTT. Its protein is CASSLRQGNTEAFF. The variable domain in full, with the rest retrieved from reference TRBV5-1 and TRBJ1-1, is KAGVTQTPRYLIKTRGQQVTLSCSPISGHRSVSWYQQTPGQGLQFLFEYFSETQRNKGNFPGRFSGRQFSNSRSEMNVSTLELGDSALYLCASSLRQGNTEAFFGQGTRLTVV.

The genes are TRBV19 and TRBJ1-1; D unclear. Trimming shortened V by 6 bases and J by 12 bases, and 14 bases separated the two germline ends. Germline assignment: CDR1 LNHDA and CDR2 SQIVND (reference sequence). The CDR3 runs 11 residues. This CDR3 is CASSDRLNPFF. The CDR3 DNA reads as TGTGCCAGTAGCGATCGCCTCAATCCTTTCTTT.

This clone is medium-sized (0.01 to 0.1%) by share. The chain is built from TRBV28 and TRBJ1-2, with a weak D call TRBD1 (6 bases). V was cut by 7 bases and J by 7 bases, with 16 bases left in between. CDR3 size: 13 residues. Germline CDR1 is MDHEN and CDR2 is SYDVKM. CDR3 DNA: TGTGCCAGCACGTTCGCACAGGGACCTGGCTACACCTTC. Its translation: CASTFAQGPGYTF.

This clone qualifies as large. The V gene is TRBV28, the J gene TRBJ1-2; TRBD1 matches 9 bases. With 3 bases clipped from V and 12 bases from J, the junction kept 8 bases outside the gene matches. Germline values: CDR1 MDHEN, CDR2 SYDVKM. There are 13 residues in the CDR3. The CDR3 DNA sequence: TGTGCCAGCAGTTTGGGCCAGGACAGGGGCGACACCTTC. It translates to CASSLGQDRGDTF.

CDR3 DNA sequence: TGTGCCAGCAGTGCACAGGGGGTCAATGAGCAGTTCTTC. Encoded protein: CASSAQGVNEQFF. V gene TRBV6-8 combines with J gene TRBJ2-1; 8 nucleotides line up with TRBD1. Germline CDR1 and CDR2: MNHGY and SAAAGT. The CDR3 runs 13 residues. V lost 5 bases, J lost 6 bases, and 3 bases stayed unmatched.